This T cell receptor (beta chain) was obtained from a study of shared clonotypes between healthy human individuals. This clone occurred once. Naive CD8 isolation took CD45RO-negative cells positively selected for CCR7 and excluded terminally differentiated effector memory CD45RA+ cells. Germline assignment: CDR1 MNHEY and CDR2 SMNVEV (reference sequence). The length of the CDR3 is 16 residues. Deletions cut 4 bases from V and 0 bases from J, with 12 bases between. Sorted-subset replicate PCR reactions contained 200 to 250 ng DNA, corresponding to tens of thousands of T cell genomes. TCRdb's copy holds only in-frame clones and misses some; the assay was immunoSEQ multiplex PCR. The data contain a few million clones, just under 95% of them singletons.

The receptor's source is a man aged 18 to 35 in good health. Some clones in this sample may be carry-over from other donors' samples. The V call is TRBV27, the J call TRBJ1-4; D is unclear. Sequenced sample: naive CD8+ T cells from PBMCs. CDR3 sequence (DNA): TGTGCCAGCAGTTCCGGACGGAATCCAACTAATGAAAAACTGTTTTTT. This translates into CASSSGRNPTNEKLFF.